These 17 T cell receptor beta chains came from one sample sequenced in a study of shared clonotypes between healthy human individuals. TCRdb's table, derived via immunoSEQ multiplex PCR, lists solely in-frame clones and lacks some. The sample lists about 2 million clones, 95% occurring once. Source material: naive CD4+ T cells sorted from blood. Described subset: CD45RA+ positively selected. These receptors were obtained from a young man in good health.

The chain has TRBV6-6 and TRBJ1-2; D is unclear. The CDR3 totals 15 residues. Germline V gene lookup returns CDR1 MNHNY and CDR2 SVGAGI (reference sequence). V lost 0 bases to trimming and J lost 7 bases, with 15 bases between them. CDR3: CASSYSPPNAAGYTF. CDR3 DNA sequence: TGTGCCAGCAGTTACTCACCACCCAACGCCGCTGGCTACACCTTC.

The CDR3 DNA reads TGTGCCAGCAGCTTAACACCAGGGGTGAACACTGAAGCTTTCTTT. Encoded protein: CASSLTPGVNTEAFF. The chain uses TRBV7-3 and TRBJ1-1, with D tentatively TRBD1 (6 bases). The CDR3 consists of 15 residues. Germline values: CDR1 SGHTA, CDR2 FQGTGA. Trimming pared 0 bases from V and 0 bases from J, leaving 8 bases between.

The rearrangement joins TRBV1 to TRBJ1-1; the table calls TRBD1, which could not be checked here. TRBV1 is shown as a pseudogene. The CDR3 extends over 17 amino acids. The CDR3 DNA is TGCACCAGCAGCCATCCGGGACAGCTATCTATGAACACTGAAGCTTTCTTT. It is translated as CTSSHPGQLSMNTEAFF.

The rearrangement joins TRBV19 to TRBJ2-2; 8 bases are a match to TRBD1. The CDR3 has 15 residues. Germline assignment: CDR1 LNHDA and CDR2 SQIVND (reference sequence). Trimming at V came to 5 bases and at J to 4 bases, leaving 6 bases not matched to a gene. In DNA, the CDR3 is TGTGCCAGTAGTTCTGGGGACAGGTTCACCGGGGAGCTGTTTTTT. It is translated as CASSSGDRFTGELFF.

The chain joins TRBV6-1 to TRBJ1-2; a weak D match, TRBD1 (6 bases). V lost 10 bases, J lost 0 bases, and 15 bases lay in between. Looked up from germline, CDR1 is MNHNS and CDR2 is SASEGT. The CDR3 extends over 14 amino acids. This CDR3 is CAISKGDTNYGYTF. The CDR3 nucleotides are TGTGCCATATCTAAGGGGGACACTAACTATGGCTACACCTTC.

This clone was seen only once. The genes are TRBV5-4 and TRBJ1-6; 10 bases line up with TRBD1. The CDR3 has 16 amino acids. The germline CDR1 and CDR2 sequences are SGHNT and YYREEE (reference sequence). V gave up 4 bases and J gave up 7 bases; unmatched junction bases: 8. CDR3 protein: CASSLSTGGVNSPLHF. In nucleotides, the CDR3 is TGTGCCAGCAGCCTATCGACAGGGGGCGTCAATTCACCCCTCCACTTT. The full variable domain, completed using reference TRBV5-4 and TRBJ1-6, is ETGVTQSPTHLIKTRGQQVTLRCSSQSGHNTVSWYQQALGQGPQFIFQYYREEENGRGNFPPRFSGLQFPNYSSELNVNALELDDSALYLCASSLSTGGVNSPLHFGNGTRLTVT.

This chain connects TRBV29-1 to TRBJ2-5; maybe TRBD2 (6 bases). Germline loops: CDR1 SQVTM, CDR2 ANQGSEA. Trimming removed 4 bases from V and 5 bases from J, with 11 bases in between. The CDR3 sequence is 12 residues long. CDR3: CSVGRGLETQYF. CDR3 in DNA: TGCAGCGTTGGGAGGGGCCTGGAGACCCAGTACTTC.

The genes are TRBV6-1 and TRBJ1-6, with TRBD1 matching 9 bases. Unmatched junction bases numbered 11, after V lost 4 bases and J lost 1 base. The germline gives CDR1 MNHNS, CDR2 SASEGT. This CDR3 is 19 amino acids long. The CDR3 spells CASSANGQGTGSYNSPLHF. Written as DNA, the CDR3 is TGTGCCAGCAGTGCTAATGGACAGGGGACCGGATCCTATAATTCACCCCTCCACTTT.

V usage is TRBV10-3 and J usage is TRBJ2-7; D is possibly TRBD2 (7 bases). The CDR3 totals 14 residues. CDR1 is ENHRY, CDR2 SYGVKD, per germline. The V and J ends lost 4 bases and 7 bases respectively, with 17 bases between them. CDR3 coding DNA: TGTGCCATCAGTGGGAAGGGGGGGCAGAGGGAGCAGTACTTC. Translating it yields CAISGKGGQREQYF.

The V gene is TRBV5-1, the J gene TRBJ2-2; TRBD1 agrees at 7 bases. The CDR3 runs to 15 residues. V gave up 4 bases and J gave up 14 bases; unmatched junction bases: 17. Looked up from germline, CDR1 is SGHRS and CDR2 is YFSETQ. CDR3 DNA sequence: TGCGCCAGCAGCCGTACCCCCGGGACAGAGAGTAGCCTGTTTTTT. Encoded protein: CASSRTPGTESSLFF.

CDR3 DNA sequence: TGCGCCAGCACCCCGGACGTTGGGGGAACCGGGGAGCTGTTTTTT. Translation gives CASTPDVGGTGELFF. The chain employs TRBV5-1 and TRBJ2-2; either TRBD1 or TRBD2 may fit D (5 bases each). Germline assignment: CDR1 SGHRS and CDR2 YFSETQ. This CDR3 region has 15 residues. V lost 6 bases and J lost 5, with 17 bases in between.

This sequence joins TRBV28 and TRBJ2-7; D not certain. V lost 7 bases to trimming and J lost 2 bases, with 18 bases between them. The CDR3 length is 15 residues. Germline V lookup: CDR1 MDHEN, CDR2 SYDVKM. This chain's CDR3 is CASTLTESRPYEQYF. The DNA of the CDR3 is TGTGCCAGCACCCTAACTGAGTCCCGACCCTACGAGCAGTACTTC.

Only one count was recorded for this clone. The genes are TRBV27 and TRBJ2-7; TRBD1 agrees at 7 bases. Germline lookup yields CDR1 MNHEY and CDR2 SMNVEV (reference sequence). This CDR3 spans 16 amino acids. Germline trimming cut 6 bases from V and 0 bases from J; bases unmatched to any gene: 11. In nucleotides, the CDR3 is TGTGCCAGCAGACCCGGCACAGGGGCCAGCTCCTACGAGCAGTACTTC. Translated, it gives CASRPGTGASSYEQYF.

This chain joins TRBV30 and TRBJ2-5, with D unresolved. The germline V gene has CDR1 GTSNPN and CDR2 SVGIG (reference sequence). This CDR3 spans 13 amino acids. V was pared by 2 bases and J by 5 bases, with 12 bases between. The CDR3 here is CAWSTRSWETQYF. The CDR3 DNA follows: TGTGCCTGGAGTACGCGGAGTTGGGAGACCCAGTACTTC.

The chain couples TRBV6-1 to TRBJ1-5, with TRBD1 matching over 7 bases. CDR1 MNHNS and CDR2 SASEGT come from the germline V gene. The V segment lost 5 bases and the J segment 6 bases; nucleotides outside the gene matches: 7. The CDR3 is 14 amino acids. In DNA form, the CDR3 reads TGTGCCAGCAGTCGACAGGGCGAGAGTCAGCCCCAGCATTTT. Translating gives CASSRQGESQPQHF.

The J gene is TRBJ2-2, the V gene TRBV29-1; 9 bases match TRBD1. With 4 bases clipped from V and 5 bases from J, the junction kept 5 bases outside the gene matches. This CDR3 spans 14 amino acids. Germline CDR1 reads SQVTM; CDR2 reads ANQGSEA. The CDR3 sequence is CSVAGQGRTGELFF. CDR3 DNA sequence: TGCAGCGTTGCGGGACAGGGAAGGACCGGGGAGCTGTTTTTT.

The chain carries TRBV5-1 and TRBJ2-1; maybe TRBD2 (6 bases). There are 15 residues in the CDR3. Germline V gives CDR1 SGHRS, CDR2 YFSETQ. V was trimmed by 5 bases and J by 1 base, leaving 13 bases between them. The CDR3 spells CASSIRDSSYNEQFF. DNA for the CDR3: TGCGCCAGCAGTATTCGGGACTCTTCCTACAATGAGCAGTTCTTC.